What follows are 3 T cell receptor beta chains derived from one specimen sequenced in a study of breast tumors, draining lymph nodes, adjacent tissues. TCRdb re-analysed the multiplex PCR reads in MiXCR, keeping a single row per CDR3 protein. The sample lists 130,000 or so distinct CDR3 sequences, approximately 32% occurring once. Axillary draining lymph nodes of breast cancer patients supplied the node samples. The sequenced material came from axillary lymph node tissue. The receptor source for this set is a female donor with breast cancer. Some clones in this sample may be carry-over from other donors' samples.

The chain combines TRBV5-1 with TRBJ1-1; D unclear. This CDR3 region has 12 residues. Germline V CDR1 and CDR2: SGHRS, YFSETQ. The V end lost 8 bases, the J end lost 1 base, and 9 bases lay between the germline ends. The CDR3 nucleotides are TGCGCCAGTGCATGGGGGAACACTGAAGCTTTCTTT. Translated: CASAWGNTEAFF.

This chain uses TRBV18 with TRBJ2-1, with a weak D call TRBD2 (6 bases). Deletions cut 5 bases from V and 4 bases from J, with 15 bases between. This CDR3 has 15 residues. Germline V CDR1 and CDR2: KGHSH, LQKENI. The CDR3 loop is CASSSERGLYNEQFF. CDR3 nucleotides: TGTGCCAGCTCATCGGAAAGGGGACTTTACAATGAGCAGTTCTTC.

This clonotype was recorded at least ten times. J is TRBJ2-7 and V is TRBV27; D uncertain. Germline V CDR1 and CDR2: MNHEY, SMNVEV (reference sequence). V lost 5 bases, J lost 3 bases, and 20 bases lay in between. The CDR3 spans 16 residues. The CDR3 sequence is CASSPLLLQQRYEQYV. In DNA, the CDR3 is TGTGCCAGCAGTCCCCTGCTACTGCAACAACGCTACGAGCAGTACGTC.